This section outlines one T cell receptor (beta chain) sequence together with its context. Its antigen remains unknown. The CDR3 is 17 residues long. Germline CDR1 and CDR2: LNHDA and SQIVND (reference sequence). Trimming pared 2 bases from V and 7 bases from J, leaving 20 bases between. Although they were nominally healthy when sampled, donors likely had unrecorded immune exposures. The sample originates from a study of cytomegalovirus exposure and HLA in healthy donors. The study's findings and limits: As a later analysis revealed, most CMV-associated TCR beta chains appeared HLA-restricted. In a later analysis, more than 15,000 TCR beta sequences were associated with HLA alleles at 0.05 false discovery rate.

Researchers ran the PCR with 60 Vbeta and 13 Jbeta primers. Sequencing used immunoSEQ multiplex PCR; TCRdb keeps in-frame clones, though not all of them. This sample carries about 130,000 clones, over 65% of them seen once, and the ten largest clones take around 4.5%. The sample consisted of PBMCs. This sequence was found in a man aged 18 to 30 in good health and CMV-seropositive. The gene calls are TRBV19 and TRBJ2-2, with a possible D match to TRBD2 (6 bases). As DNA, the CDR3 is TGTGCCAGTAGTATAAGACCGGAAGGAGGGTATGGCGGGGAGCTGTTTTTT. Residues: CASSIRPEGGYGGELFF.